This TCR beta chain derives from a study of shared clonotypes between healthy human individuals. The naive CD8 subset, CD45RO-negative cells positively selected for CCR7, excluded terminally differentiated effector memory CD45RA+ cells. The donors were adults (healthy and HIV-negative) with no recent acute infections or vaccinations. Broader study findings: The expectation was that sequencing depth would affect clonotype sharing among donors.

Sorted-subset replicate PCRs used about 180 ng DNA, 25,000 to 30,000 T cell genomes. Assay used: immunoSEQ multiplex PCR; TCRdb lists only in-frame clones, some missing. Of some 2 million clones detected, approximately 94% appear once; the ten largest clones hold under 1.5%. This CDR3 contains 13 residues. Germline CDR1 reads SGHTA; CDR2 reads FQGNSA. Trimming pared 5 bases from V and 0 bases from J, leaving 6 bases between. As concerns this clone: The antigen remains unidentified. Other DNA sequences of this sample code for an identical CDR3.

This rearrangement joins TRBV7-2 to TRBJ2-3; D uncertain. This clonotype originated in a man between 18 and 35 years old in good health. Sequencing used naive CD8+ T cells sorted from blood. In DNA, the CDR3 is TGTGCCAGCAGCCCACCTAGCACAGATACGCAGTATTTT. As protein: CASSPPSTDTQYF.